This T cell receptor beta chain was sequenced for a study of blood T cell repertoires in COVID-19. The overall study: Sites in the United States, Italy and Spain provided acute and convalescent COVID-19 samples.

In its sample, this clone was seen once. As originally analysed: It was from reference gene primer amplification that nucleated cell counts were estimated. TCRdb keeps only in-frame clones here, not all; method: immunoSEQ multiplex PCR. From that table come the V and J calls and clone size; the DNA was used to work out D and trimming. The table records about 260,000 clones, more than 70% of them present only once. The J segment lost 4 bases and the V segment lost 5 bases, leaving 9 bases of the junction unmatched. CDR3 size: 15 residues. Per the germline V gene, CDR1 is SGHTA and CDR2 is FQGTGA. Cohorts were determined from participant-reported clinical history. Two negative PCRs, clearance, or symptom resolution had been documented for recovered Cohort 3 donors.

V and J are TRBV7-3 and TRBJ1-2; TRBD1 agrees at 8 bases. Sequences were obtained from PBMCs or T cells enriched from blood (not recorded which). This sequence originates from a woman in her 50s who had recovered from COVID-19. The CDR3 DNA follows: TGTGCCAGCAGCCCCAATGGGGACAGGAGCTATGGCTACACCTTC. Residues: CASSPNGDRSYGYTF. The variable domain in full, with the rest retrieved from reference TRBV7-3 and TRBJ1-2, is GAGVSQTPSNKVTEKGKYVELRCDPISGHTALYWYRQSLGQGPEFLIYFQGTGAADDSGLPNDRFFAVRPEGSVSTLKIQRTERGDSAVYLCASSPNGDRSYGYTFGSGTRLTVV.